This T cell receptor (beta chain) originates from a study of siplizumab effects on memory and regulatory T cells. CDR3 length: 14 residues. Losses at the gene ends were 4 bases for V and 4 bases for J; bases not matched to a gene: 4. The germline V gene encodes CDR1 LNHDA and CDR2 SQIVND (reference sequence). TCR templates numbering around 9.6 x 10^4 were assayed per sample. The protocol was immunoSEQ multiplex PCR, while the TCRdb copy is restricted to in-frame clones and leaves out a portion. The table records 99,000 or so clones, 85% to 95% of them present only once. This sequence was found in a human donor in good health. Material for sequencing was non-Treg CD4+ T cells sorted from blood. The chain employs TRBV19 and TRBJ2-1; 7 bases fit TRBD2. CDR3 nucleotides: TGTGCCAGTAGTACAGGACTAGAGTACAATGAGCAGTTCTTC. Its protein is CASSTGLEYNEQFF.